The clone carrying this T cell receptor (beta chain) appeared a single time. The CDR3 has 17 residues. With V trimmed by 3 bases and J by 2 bases, 9 bases remained unmatched. CDR1 MNHNS and CDR2 SASEGT come from the germline V gene. The table came from immunoSEQ multiplex PCR; TCRdb's copy has only in-frame clones and leaves some out. The sample contains 93,000 or so clones, 84% of which appear only once. This specimen comes from a study of T cell clones after liver transplantation. Study in general: Subjects received no induction therapy and standard immunosuppression until randomization at 12-24 months post-transplant.

The gene calls are TRBV6-1 and TRBJ2-3; 9 bases agree with TRBD2. The sequence derives from a human patient who received a liver transplant. A subset of T cells may come from the graft donor. Sequenced material: CD4+ T cells from blood, taken about 50 months after liver transplant. CDR3 sequence: CASSDKRLAVPTDTQYF. CDR3 nucleotides: TGTGCCAGCAGTGACAAGAGACTAGCGGTACCCACAGATACGCAGTATTTT.